The T cell receptor (beta chain) under discussion was sequenced for a study of molecular identifiers for immune sequencing clone quantification (dated by TCRdb to the late 2010s). Broadly, across the study: For a replicate experiment, the RNA from either approximately 20,000 or 100,000 naive CD8 T cells was divided into five aliquots, and four of those aliquots went on to sequencing. This methods study benchmarked molecular-identifier clustering-based TCR repertoire sequencing (MIDCIRS) and TCR RNA copy counting, using CD8 T cells to do so. What the work shows at the level of the full study, not this receptor alone: Modeling indicated around 2.7 TCR RNA copies recovered per cell, compared with 9.5 to 10 by digital PCR, which implies a capture efficiency of 25% to 35%. The naive libraries included spiked-in Jurkat TCR RNA (around 10 copies' worth), and this RNA is not part of the donor repertoire. In CMV-specific effector cells, clones with more than 20 RNA copies contained over 99% of molecules, whereas in naive cells such clones contained under 1% of molecules. When barcode sub-clustering was left out, chimeric consensus sequences inflated TCR diversity, with chimeras reaching as high as 47%. The sizes of highly expanded clones could end up underestimated when identical TCR molecules share a barcode. Spiked-in Jurkat TCR RNA equal to a single cell's worth was reported to be detectable even within 1,100,000 naive CD8 T cells.

Library method: PCR. The instrument was an Illumina HiSeq 4000. Bulk TCR libraries were made following a previously described method, with the TCR primers given in Table S5. Purification of total RNA was performed with the Qiagen AllPrep DNA/RNA kit. Before analysis, reads from multiple sequencing runs of one library were combined. Per the source publication's procedure: Reads were retained only if their TCR constant sequence matched exactly, and those retained reads were trimmed to 150 nt and grouped according to their 12-nt molecular barcodes. Reads inside each barcode group were sub-clustered using a 15% Levenshtein threshold, and a quality-weighted consensus sequence was constructed for each RNA molecule. Non-functional sequences were removed, as were lower-count sequences one edit away from another. Based on fitting two negative binomial distributions, any barcode sub-cluster with under 20% of the maximum read count was discarded. The public reads were run again by TCRdb, first through fastp at Q25 and then through MiXCR, and only productive beta chains were kept. Rows are unified per CDR3 protein, each entry keeping the most common DNA and genes. The V and J calls shown here were made by TCRdb, not taken from the authors' results. The sample contains 40,000 to 50,000 distinct CDR3 sequences, 15% to 20% of them found a single time. The top ten hold 0.9% to 1.2% of the sample.

Libraries of naive CD8 T cells were built from anywhere between about 19,000 and 1,000,000 sorted cells, with 10%, 30% or 50% of the purified RNA used. On a BD FACSAria II, naive CD8 T cells were FACS-sorted as CD8+CD4-CCR7+CD45RA+ and collected into RLT Plus buffer. Nine to eleven TCR copies' worth of Jurkat RNA were spiked into roughly 19,000-1,000,000 naive CD8 T cell samples to test detection sensitivity. CD8 T cells were enriched with RosetteSep CD8+ T Cell Enrichment Cocktail and Ficoll-Paque, followed by ACK red cell lysis. This clonotype has at least ten counts. Its binding antigen is unknown. Per-base quality was not reported, and no clone a single base away is much larger than it. The CDR3 goes from the cysteine to the phenylalanine over 16 residues. The only DNA kept is the CDR3, 48 bases in frame from the first base. Looking up the germline V gene (reference sequence) yields CDR1 SEHNR and CDR2 FQNEAQ. Trimming accounts for 3 bases at V and 0 bases at J, while the number of junction bases matched to no gene is 4.

The sample consisted of naive CD8+ T cells from blood, with Jurkat cell RNA spiked in. According to the study, the label for this sample's cell subset or site signals: FACS-sorted CD8+CD4-CCR7+CD45RA+ naive T cells. This receptor was identified in a human donor in good health. Some libraries in this study had Jurkat cell RNA spiked in. The sequence joins TRBV7-9 to TRBJ1-1, and 10 junctional nucleotides match TRBD1. The nucleotide sequence is given as TGTGCCAGCAGCTTGGCGGGACAGGGGATGAACACTGAAGCTTTCTTT. The encoded protein is CASSLAGQGMNTEAFF.